This T cell receptor (beta chain) came from a study of shared clonotypes between healthy human individuals. In the study overall: Researchers assigned three CD4 naive, three CD4 memory, two CD8 naive and one CD8 memory plate to each donor. General study findings and limits: For sorted subsets, rarefaction showed incomplete sequencing despite large depth.

Naive CD4+ cells were CD45RA-selected; the remaining cells were memory. Genomic DNA (from each subset) was split evenly across several immunoSEQ plates. Sequencing used immunoSEQ multiplex PCR; TCRdb keeps in-frame clones, though not all of them. The sample lists under 1,100,000 clones; 70% to 80% were seen once. Concerning this clone itself: Antigen unknown.

The CDR3 contains 15 residues. Germline CDR1 SGDLS, CDR2 YYNGEE. V shed 3 bases and J 3 bases; nucleotides not matched to a gene: 8. The V call is TRBV9, the J call TRBJ2-7, with 8 nucleotides matching TRBD1. The sample comprised memory CD4+ T cells sorted from blood. The subset: CD45RA-negative fraction. The TCR comes from a young man in good health. CDR3 region: CASSASGTGIYEQYF. DNA for the CDR3: TGTGCCAGCAGCGCATCCGGGACAGGAATCTACGAGCAGTACTTC.